These 29 T cell receptor beta chains were all obtained from the same sample, sequenced in a study of vaccination effects on CD4 cells after COVID-19. These TCRs are of unknown antigen specificity. Ahead of sequencing, the ViraFEST assay grew antigen-specific CD4+ T cells using viral peptide pools. The culture ran for approximately 10 days, and then CD4+ T cells were isolated. No vaccinee had earlier SARS-CoV-2 infection, and nucleocapsid antibodies were negative. TCRdb keeps only in-frame clones here, not all; method: immunoSEQ multiplex PCR. This table has around 63,000 clones, around three quarters appearing once. The sequences come from CD4+ T cells from PBMCs cultured with HCoV-OC43 spike peptides, collected before COVID-19 vaccination. Regarding subset: HCoV-OC43 spike overlapping peptide pool stimulation. All receptors derive from a human donor who received a COVID-19 vaccine.

The V and J genes are TRBV19 and TRBJ2-3; 7 positions agree with TRBD1. This CDR3 is 14 amino acids long. With V trimmed by 3 bases and J by 5 bases, 5 bases remained unmatched. Germline-derived CDR1 and CDR2 are LNHDA and SQIVND (reference sequence). The CDR3 protein is CASSISQGKDTQYF. As DNA, the CDR3 is TGTGCCAGTAGTATCTCACAGGGGAAAGATACGCAGTATTTT.

J is TRBJ1-6 and V is TRBV30; TRBD1 might be the D (6 bases). The CDR3 runs 15 residues. V was shortened by 3 bases and J by 9 bases, with 18 bases between the two germline ends. Germline loops: CDR1 GTSNPN, CDR2 SVGIG (reference sequence). Written as DNA, the CDR3 is TGTGCCTGGAGGGAACAGGGCTTTCGCCCTTCACCCCTCCACTTT. This gives the protein CAWREQGFRPSPLHF.

CDR3 sequence reads: CASSYIDRNGRGYTF. The DNA for the CDR3 is TGTGCCAGCAGTTACATCGACAGGAACGGGCGAGGCTACACCTTC. The chain carries TRBV6-5 and TRBJ1-2, with a weak D call TRBD1 (6 bases). CDR1 MNHEY and CDR2 SVGAGI come from the germline V gene. The CDR3 contains 15 residues. The V and J ends lost 2 bases and 8 bases respectively, with 18 bases between them.

DNA of the CDR3: TGTGCCAGCAGTGAACGAACCTACGAGCAGTACGTC. Protein: CASSERTYEQYV. The V call is TRBV2, the J call TRBJ2-7; D gene ambiguous. The CDR3 extends over 12 amino acids. The germline V gene encodes CDR1 SNHLY and CDR2 FYNNEI. V shed 2 bases and J shed 2 bases, with 4 bases lying between them.

The rearrangement joins TRBV18 to TRBJ2-1; 7 nucleotides line up with TRBD1. Germline V CDR1 and CDR2: KGHSH, LQKENI. V gave up 4 bases and J gave up 12 bases; unmatched junction bases: 15. The CDR3 is 15 amino acids. The CDR3: CASSLGTVISMGQFF. CDR3 DNA: TGTGCCAGCTCACTCGGGACAGTTATCTCAATGGGGCAGTTCTTC.

The rearrangement links TRBV7-9 to TRBJ2-6, with TRBD1 identical over 9 bases. Germline-derived CDR1 and CDR2 are SEHNR and FQNEAQ (reference sequence). V gave up 3 bases and J gave up 1 base; unmatched junction bases: 4. This CDR3 is 17 amino acids long. CDR3 sequence reads: CASSLGTGWSGANVLTF. The CDR3, as DNA: TGTGCCAGCAGCTTGGGGACAGGGTGGTCTGGGGCCAACGTCCTGACTTTC.

The chain employs TRBV28 and TRBJ1-2, with D tentatively TRBD1 (5 bases). The CDR3 consists of 11 residues. Trimming pared 6 bases from V and 7 bases from J, leaving 9 bases between. Germline V lookup: CDR1 MDHEN, CDR2 SYDVKM. The CDR3 spells CASRERGGYTF. CDR3 sequence (DNA): TGTGCCAGCAGGGAGAGGGGTGGCTACACCTTC.

This clone was found a few times. The V call is TRBV4-2, the J call TRBJ2-2; 13 nucleotides agree with TRBD2. The CDR3 runs 17 residues. The germline V gene has CDR1 LGHNA and CDR2 YNFKEQ. Losses at the gene ends were 5 bases for V and 6 bases for J; bases not matched to a gene: 9. The CDR3 loop is CASSGGTSGIGSGELFF. CDR3 DNA: TGTGCCAGCAGCGGCGGGACTAGCGGGATAGGGTCCGGGGAGCTGTTTTTT.

Here the CDR3 DNA reads TGTGCCAGCCGGGGTGGAGGGGGCAACTATGGCTACACCTTC. Translation: CASRGGGGNYGYTF. The chain combines TRBV2 with TRBJ1-2, with 7 bases aligning to TRBD1. Per germline, CDR1 SNHLY and CDR2 FYNNEI. The CDR3 covers 14 residues. V trimming: 8 bases; J trimming: 2 bases; junction bases outside the gene matches: 8.

The chain is built from TRBV14 and TRBJ2-5, with TRBD2 matching over 8 bases. This CDR3 contains 15 residues. Germline V gives CDR1 SGHDN, CDR2 FVKESK. V was pared by 0 bases and J by 5 bases, with 5 bases of the junction left unmatched. The CDR3 loop is CASSQDGLAGETQYF. CDR3 coding DNA: TGTGCCAGCAGCCAAGACGGACTAGCTGGTGAGACCCAGTACTTC.

The genes are TRBV28 and TRBJ2-2; no definite D call. The CDR3 has 11 residues. V was trimmed by 5 bases and J by 5 bases, leaving 3 bases between them. The germline V gene encodes CDR1 MDHEN and CDR2 SYDVKM. This chain's CDR3 is CASSLTGELFF. The CDR3 DNA is TGTGCCAGCAGTCTTACCGGGGAGCTGTTTTTT.

Here the CDR3 reads CASRLSSGRAETQYF. CDR3 DNA: TGCGCCAGCAGGCTATCAAGCGGTCGAGCGGAGACCCAGTACTTC. The chain has TRBV5-1 and TRBJ2-5, with D perhaps matching TRBD2 (5 bases). V lost 5 bases to trimming and J lost 5 bases, with 19 bases between them. The CDR3 runs 15 residues. CDR1 is SGHRS, CDR2 YFSETQ, per germline.

This chain links TRBV2 with TRBJ1-1, with TRBD1 identical over 12 bases. V dropped 6 bases and J dropped 2; count of bases not matched to a gene: 4. The CDR3 is made up of 15 amino acids. Germline V lookup: CDR1 SNHLY, CDR2 FYNNEI. CDR3 nucleotide sequence: TGTGCCAGCAGAGGGACAGGGGGCGCAAACACTGAAGCTTTCTTT. Encoded protein: CASRGTGGANTEAFF.

This clone was counted between two and nine times. The rearrangement uses TRBV5-1 and TRBJ1-1, with unresolved D. Germline CDR1 is SGHRS and CDR2 is YFSETQ. The CDR3 totals 13 residues. V was shortened by 5 bases and J by 4 bases, with 12 bases between the two germline ends. The CDR3 loop reads CASSLDETTEAFF. CDR3 sequence (DNA): TGCGCCAGCAGTCTTGATGAGACCACTGAAGCTTTCTTT. Complete variable domain (other parts from reference TRBV5-1 and TRBJ1-1): KAGVTQTPRYLIKTRGQQVTLSCSPISGHRSVSWYQQTPGQGLQFLFEYFSETQRNKGNFPGRFSGRQFSNSRSEMNVSTLELGDSALYLCASSLDETTEAFFGQGTRLTVV.

This chain uses TRBV30 with TRBJ2-5; D ambiguous. The V gene lost 4 bases and the J gene lost 5 bases, with 14 bases spanning the gap. The length of the CDR3 is 13 residues. Germline V CDR1 and CDR2: GTSNPN, SVGIG (reference sequence). The CDR3 is CAWNNVPGETQYF. The DNA of the CDR3 is TGTGCCTGGAACAATGTACCCGGGGAGACCCAGTACTTC.

J is TRBJ1-1 and V is TRBV30, with 8 bases lining up with TRBD1. This CDR3 contains 12 residues. V lost 1 base, J lost 13 bases, and 8 bases stayed unmatched. The germline V gene encodes CDR1 GTSNPN and CDR2 SVGIG (reference sequence). The CDR3 DNA follows: TGTGCCTGGAGTGCCCGGACAGGGACAGGTTTCTTT. This translates into CAWSARTGTGFF.

V and J are TRBV5-6 and TRBJ1-2; D perhaps matches TRBD1 (6 bases). V lost 0 bases and J 7 bases, leaving 19 bases between the germline ends. CDR3 length: 16 residues. Germline CDR1 is SGHDT and CDR2 is YYEEEE. As DNA, the CDR3 is TGTGCCAGCAGCTTGGGAACAGGGTTGATTCGGAGTGGCTACACCTTC. Its protein is CASSLGTGLIRSGYTF.

The J gene is TRBJ1-4, the V gene TRBV11-2, with TRBD1 matching over 9 bases. This CDR3 has 16 amino acids. Trimming removed 2 bases from V and 7 bases from J; junction bases left unmatched: 8. CDR1 is SGHAT and CDR2 is FQNNGV in the germline V gene. Here the CDR3 DNA reads TGTGCCAGCAGCTTACTCGTACAGGGGGCAGGTGAAAAACTGTTTTTT. This translates into CASSLLVQGAGEKLFF.

The V gene is TRBV7-2, the J gene TRBJ2-3; the match to TRBD2 covers 13 bases. Looked up from germline, CDR1 is SGHTA and CDR2 is FQGNSA. V was clipped by 4 bases and J by 10 bases; unmatched bases: 8. This CDR3 comprises 15 residues. The CDR3 nucleotides read TGTGCCAGCAGCTCGACTAGCGGGGGGTCAACAGCGCAGTATTTT. It translates to CASSSTSGGSTAQYF.

The V and J genes are TRBV5-4 and TRBJ2-2; no clear D gene. The V gene's germline CDR1 is SGHNT and CDR2 YYREEE (reference sequence). The germline V and J ends were trimmed by 0 bases and 2 bases, with 8 bases remaining between them. The CDR3 sequence is 15 residues long. The DNA of the CDR3 is TGTGCCAGCAGCTTGGGGACCGTAAACACCGGGGAGCTGTTTTTT. It yields the protein CASSLGTVNTGELFF.

This rearrangement joins TRBV5-1 to TRBJ2-3; D gene ambiguous. V lost 1 base, J lost 2 bases, and 14 bases lay in between. Germline assignment: CDR1 SGHRS and CDR2 YFSETQ. This CDR3 has 16 residues. The chain's CDR3 is CASSLYLDRFTDTQYF. CDR3 bases: TGCGCCAGCAGCTTGTATCTGGATCGTTTCACAGATACGCAGTATTTT.

The chain recombines TRBV10-1 with TRBJ2-2; unclear D gene. Germline V lookup: CDR1 WNHNN, CDR2 SYGVQD (reference sequence). CDR3 length: 13 residues. Trimming cost V 5 bases and J 5 bases, with 9 bases left between them. The CDR3 DNA sequence: TGCGCCAGCAGTATCGACCCAACCGGGGAGCTGTTTTTT. It codes for CASSIDPTGELFF.

This clone has a handful of counts. The chain uses TRBV12-5 and TRBJ1-1; no clear D gene. The CDR3 consists of 15 residues. From germline, CDR1 is LGHNT and CDR2 FRNRAP. Trimming cost V 2 bases and J 0 bases, with 10 bases left between them. CDR3 DNA sequence: TGTGCTAGTGGTTTGTGGCCGGGAATGAACACTGAAGCTTTCTTT. Translated, it gives CASGLWPGMNTEAFF.

This clone showed up just a few times. J is TRBJ1-1 and V is TRBV3-1 (or the pseudogene TRBV3-2), with TRBD1 matching 8 bases. V lost 3 bases, J lost 5 bases, and 8 bases stayed unmatched. CDR1 is LGHDT and CDR2 is YNNKEL in the germline V gene (reference sequence). The CDR3 has 15 amino acids. The CDR3 DNA is TGTGCCAGCAGCCAGAGGACAGGGTCGAGGACTGAAGCTTTCTTT. Its translation: CASSQRTGSRTEAFF.

V and J are TRBV6-6 and TRBJ2-1; tentatively, D is TRBD1 (5 bases). V shed 7 bases and J shed 4 bases, with 14 bases lying between them. Germline loops: CDR1 MNHNY, CDR2 SVGAGI (reference sequence). The CDR3 extends over 14 amino acids. CDR3 sequence reads: CASTSTEKYNEQFF. The CDR3 DNA sequence: TGTGCCAGCACTTCGACAGAGAAATACAATGAGCAGTTCTTC.

V usage is TRBV6-6 and J usage is TRBJ1-3; 8 positions match TRBD1. This CDR3 comprises 15 residues. The germline gives CDR1 MNHNY, CDR2 SVGAGI (reference sequence). The trim removed 5 bases at V and 0 bases at J, leaving 3 bases unmatched. This CDR3 reads CASSGTGISGNTIYF. DNA for the CDR3: TGTGCCAGCAGTGGGACAGGAATCTCTGGAAACACCATATATTTT.

The rearrangement joins TRBV10-1 to TRBJ2-5; 9 nucleotides agree with TRBD1. Losses at the gene ends were 6 bases for V and 4 bases for J; bases not matched to a gene: 3. The CDR3 is 13 amino acids. The germline V gene has CDR1 WNHNN and CDR2 SYGVQD (reference sequence). This chain's CDR3 is CASRKDRGETQYF. The CDR3 DNA reads as TGCGCCAGCAGGAAGGACAGGGGAGAGACCCAGTACTTC.

The V gene is TRBV6-4, the J gene TRBJ1-6; TRBD1 might be the D (6 bases). Germline V gene sequence: CDR1 MRHNA, CDR2 SNTAGT. V was cut by 6 bases and J by 4 bases, with 13 bases left in between. The CDR3 consists of 15 residues. The CDR3, as DNA: TGTGCCAGCAGACGGACAGCGGATTATAATTCACCCCTCCACTTT. Translation: CASRRTADYNSPLHF.

The chain recombines TRBV4-1 with TRBJ1-2; no firm D call. CDR1 is MGHRA, CDR2 YSYEKL, per germline. The CDR3 is made up of 16 amino acids. Trimming left V 1 base short and J 2 bases short, with 14 bases between. The CDR3 nucleotides are TGCGCCAGCAGCCAAGGCGGCGTCAGAGACAACTATGGCTACACCTTC. This gives the protein CASSQGGVRDNYGYTF.